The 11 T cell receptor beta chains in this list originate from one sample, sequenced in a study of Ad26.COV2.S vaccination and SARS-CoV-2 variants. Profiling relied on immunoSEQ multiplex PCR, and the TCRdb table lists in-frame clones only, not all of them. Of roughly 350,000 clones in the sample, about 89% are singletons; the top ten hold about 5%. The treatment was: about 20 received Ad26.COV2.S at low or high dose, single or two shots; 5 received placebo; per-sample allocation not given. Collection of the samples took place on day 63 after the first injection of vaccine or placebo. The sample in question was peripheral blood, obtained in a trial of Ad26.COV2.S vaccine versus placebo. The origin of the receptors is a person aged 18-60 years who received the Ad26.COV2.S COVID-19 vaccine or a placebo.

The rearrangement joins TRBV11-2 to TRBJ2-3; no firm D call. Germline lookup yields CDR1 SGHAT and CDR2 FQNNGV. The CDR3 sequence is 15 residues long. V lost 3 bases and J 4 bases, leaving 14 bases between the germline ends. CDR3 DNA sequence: TGTGCCAGCAGCTTCCGACGGACCCGCGCAGATACGCAGTATTTT. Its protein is CASSFRRTRADTQYF.

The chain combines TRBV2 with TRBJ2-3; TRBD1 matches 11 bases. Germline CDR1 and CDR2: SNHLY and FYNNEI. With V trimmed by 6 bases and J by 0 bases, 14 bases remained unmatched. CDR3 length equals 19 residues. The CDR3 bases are TGTGCCAGCAGCCCTCCCCCGGGACAGGGGGAAGCTAGCACAGATACGCAGTATTTT. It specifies CASSPPPGQGEASTDTQYF.

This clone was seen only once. The CDR3 region has the DNA TGTGCCAGCCACTCCAGGGGGCAAACTGAAGCTTTCTTT. It codes for CASHSRGQTEAFF. The chain carries TRBV28 and TRBJ1-1, with 8 bases identical to TRBD1. Germline assignment: CDR1 MDHEN and CDR2 SYDVKM. Germline trimming cut 8 bases from V and 5 bases from J; bases unmatched to any gene: 7. The CDR3 length is 13 residues.

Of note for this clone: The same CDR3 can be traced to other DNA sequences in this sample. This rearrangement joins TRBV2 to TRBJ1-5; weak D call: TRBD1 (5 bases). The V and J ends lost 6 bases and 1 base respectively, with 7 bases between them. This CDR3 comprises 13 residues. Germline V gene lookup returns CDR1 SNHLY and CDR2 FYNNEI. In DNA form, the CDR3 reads TGTGCCAGCAGCGGGGACAGCAATCAGCCCCAGCATTTT. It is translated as CASSGDSNQPQHF.

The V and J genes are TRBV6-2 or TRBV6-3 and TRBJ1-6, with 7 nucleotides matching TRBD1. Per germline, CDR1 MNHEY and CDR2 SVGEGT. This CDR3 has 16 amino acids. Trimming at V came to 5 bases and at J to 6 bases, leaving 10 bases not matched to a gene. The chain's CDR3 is CASSRPPGQSNSPLHF. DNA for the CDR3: TGTGCCAGCAGTAGGCCGCCGGGACAGTCTAATTCACCCCTCCACTTT.

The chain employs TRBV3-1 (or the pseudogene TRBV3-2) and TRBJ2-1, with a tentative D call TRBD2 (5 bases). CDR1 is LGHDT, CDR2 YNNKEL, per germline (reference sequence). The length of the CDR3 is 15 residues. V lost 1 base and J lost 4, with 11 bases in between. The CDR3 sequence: CASSQGPGVYNEQFF. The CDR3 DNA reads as TGTGCCAGCAGCCAAGGTCCCGGGGTTTACAATGAGCAGTTCTTC.

The CDR3 region is CASQDGRIADTQYF. The CDR3 coding sequence is TGTGCCAGCCAGGATGGGAGAATCGCAGATACGCAGTATTTT. The chain uses TRBV27 and TRBJ2-3, with D possibly TRBD2 on 5 matching bases. The CDR3 totals 14 residues. Germline lookup yields CDR1 MNHEY and CDR2 SMNVEV (reference sequence). V was trimmed by 8 bases and J by 4 bases, leaving 16 bases between them.

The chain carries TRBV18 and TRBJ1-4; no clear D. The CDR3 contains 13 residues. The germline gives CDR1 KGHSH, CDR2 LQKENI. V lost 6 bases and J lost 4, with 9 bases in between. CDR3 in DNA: TGTGCCAGCTCCCGGAGCTATAATGAAAAACTGTTTTTT. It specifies CASSRSYNEKLFF.

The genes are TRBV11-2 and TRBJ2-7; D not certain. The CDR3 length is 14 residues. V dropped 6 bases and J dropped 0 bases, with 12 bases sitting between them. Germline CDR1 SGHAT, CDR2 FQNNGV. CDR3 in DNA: TGTGCCAGCAGACGGCACATGAGCTCCTACGAGCAGTACTTC. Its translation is CASRRHMSSYEQYF. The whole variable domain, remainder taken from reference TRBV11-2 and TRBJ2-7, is EAGVAQSPRYKIIEKRQSVAFWCNPISGHATLYWYQQILGQGPKLLIQFQNNGVVDDSQLPKDRFSAERLKGVDSTLKIQPAKLEDSAVYLCASRRHMSSYEQYFGPGTRLTVT.

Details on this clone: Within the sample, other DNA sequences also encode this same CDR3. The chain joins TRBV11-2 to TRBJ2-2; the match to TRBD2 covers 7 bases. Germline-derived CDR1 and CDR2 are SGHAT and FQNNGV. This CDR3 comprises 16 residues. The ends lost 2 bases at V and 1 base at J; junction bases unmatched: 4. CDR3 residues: CASSLRGGGNTGELFF. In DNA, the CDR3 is TGTGCCAGCAGCTTACGGGGCGGGGGGAACACCGGGGAGCTGTTTTTT.

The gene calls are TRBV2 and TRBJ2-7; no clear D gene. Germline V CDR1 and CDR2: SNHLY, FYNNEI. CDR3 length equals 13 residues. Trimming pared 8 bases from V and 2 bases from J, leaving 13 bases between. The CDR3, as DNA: TGTGCCAGCCTCGGGCCCTCCACCTACGAGCAGTACTTC. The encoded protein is CASLGPSTYEQYF.